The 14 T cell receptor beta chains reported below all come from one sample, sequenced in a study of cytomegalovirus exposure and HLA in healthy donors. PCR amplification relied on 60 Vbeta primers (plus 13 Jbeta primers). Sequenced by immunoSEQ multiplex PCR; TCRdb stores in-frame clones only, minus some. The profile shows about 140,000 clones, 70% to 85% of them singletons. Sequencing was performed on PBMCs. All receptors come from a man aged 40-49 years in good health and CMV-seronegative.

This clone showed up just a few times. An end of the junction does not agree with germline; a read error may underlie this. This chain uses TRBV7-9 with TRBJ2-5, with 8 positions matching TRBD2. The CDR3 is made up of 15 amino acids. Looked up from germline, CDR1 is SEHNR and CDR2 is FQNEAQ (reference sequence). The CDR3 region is CSSSSPGGAMETQYF. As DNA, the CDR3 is TGTTCCAGCAGCTCGCCCGGGGGGGCCATGGAGACCCAGTACTTC.

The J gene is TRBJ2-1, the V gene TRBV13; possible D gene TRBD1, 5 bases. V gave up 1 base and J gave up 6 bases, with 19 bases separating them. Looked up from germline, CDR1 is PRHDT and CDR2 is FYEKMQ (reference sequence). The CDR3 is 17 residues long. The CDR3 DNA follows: TGTGCCAGCAGCTTAGACCGTGGGGCCAGACTGACCAATGAGCAGTTCTTC. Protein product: CASSLDRGARLTNEQFF.

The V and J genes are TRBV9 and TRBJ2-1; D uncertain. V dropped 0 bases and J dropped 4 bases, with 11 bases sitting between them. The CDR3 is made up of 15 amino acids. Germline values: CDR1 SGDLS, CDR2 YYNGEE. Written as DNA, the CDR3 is TGTGCCAGCAGCGTAGTTGCGGCAGAATACAATGAGCAGTTCTTC. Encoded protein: CASSVVAAEYNEQFF.

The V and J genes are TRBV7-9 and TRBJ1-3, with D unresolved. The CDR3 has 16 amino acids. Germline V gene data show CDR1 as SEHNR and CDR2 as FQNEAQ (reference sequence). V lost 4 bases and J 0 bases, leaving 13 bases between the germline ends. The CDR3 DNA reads TGTGCCAGCAGCTCGACCGACTTCCTCTCTGGAAACACCATATATTTT. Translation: CASSSTDFLSGNTIYF.

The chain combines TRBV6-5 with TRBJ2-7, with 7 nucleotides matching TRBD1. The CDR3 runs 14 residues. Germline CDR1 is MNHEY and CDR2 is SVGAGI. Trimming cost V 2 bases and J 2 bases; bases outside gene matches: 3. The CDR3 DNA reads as TGTGCCAGCAGTTACGGGGGACAGACCTACGAGCAGTACTTC. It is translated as CASSYGGQTYEQYF.

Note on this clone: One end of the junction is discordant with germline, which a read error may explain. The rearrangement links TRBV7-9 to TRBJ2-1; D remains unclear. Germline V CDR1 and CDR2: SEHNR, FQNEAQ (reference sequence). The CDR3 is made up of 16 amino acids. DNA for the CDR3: TGTTCCAGCAGCTTAGTGTCCGGGTACTCCTACAATGAGCAGTTCTTC. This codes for CSSSLVSGYSYNEQFF.

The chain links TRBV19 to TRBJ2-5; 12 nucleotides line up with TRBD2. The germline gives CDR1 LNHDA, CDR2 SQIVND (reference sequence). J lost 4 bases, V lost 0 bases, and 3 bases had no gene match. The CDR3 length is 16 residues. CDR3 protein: CASSIDWTSGAETQYF. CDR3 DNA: TGTGCCAGTAGTATAGATTGGACTAGCGGGGCAGAGACCCAGTACTTC.

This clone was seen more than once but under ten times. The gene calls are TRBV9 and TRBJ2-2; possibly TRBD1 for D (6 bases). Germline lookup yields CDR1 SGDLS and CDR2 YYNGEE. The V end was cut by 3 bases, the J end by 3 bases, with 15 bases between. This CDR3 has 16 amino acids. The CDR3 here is CASSAHRVWDTGELFF. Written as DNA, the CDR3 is TGTGCCAGCAGCGCCCACAGGGTGTGGGACACCGGGGAGCTGTTTTTT.

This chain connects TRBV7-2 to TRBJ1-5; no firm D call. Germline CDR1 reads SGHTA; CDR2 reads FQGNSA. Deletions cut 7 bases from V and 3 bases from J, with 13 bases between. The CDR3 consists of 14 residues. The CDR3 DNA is TGTGCCAGCACCCCCCCGGGGTCCAATCAGCCCCAGCATTTT. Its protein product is CASTPPGSNQPQHF. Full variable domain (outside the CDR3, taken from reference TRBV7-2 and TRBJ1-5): GAGVSQSPSNKVTEKGKDVELRCDPISGHTALYWYRQSLGQGLEFLIYFQGNSAPDKSGLPSDRFSAERTGGSVSTLTIQRTQQEDSAVYLCASTPPGSNQPQHFGDGTRLSIL.

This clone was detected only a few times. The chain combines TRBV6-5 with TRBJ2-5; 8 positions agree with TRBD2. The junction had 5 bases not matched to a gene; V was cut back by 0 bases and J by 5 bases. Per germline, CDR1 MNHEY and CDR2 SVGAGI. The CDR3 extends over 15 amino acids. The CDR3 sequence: CASSYSGLGGETQYF. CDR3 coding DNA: TGTGCCAGCAGTTACTCGGGACTAGGGGGGGAGACCCAGTACTTC.

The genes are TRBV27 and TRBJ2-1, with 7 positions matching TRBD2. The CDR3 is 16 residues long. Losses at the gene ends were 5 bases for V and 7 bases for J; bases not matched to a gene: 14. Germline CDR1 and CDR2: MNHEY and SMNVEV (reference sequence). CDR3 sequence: CASSPLTSLPGNEQFF. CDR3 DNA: TGTGCCAGCAGTCCGCTGACTAGCCTCCCTGGGAATGAGCAGTTCTTC.

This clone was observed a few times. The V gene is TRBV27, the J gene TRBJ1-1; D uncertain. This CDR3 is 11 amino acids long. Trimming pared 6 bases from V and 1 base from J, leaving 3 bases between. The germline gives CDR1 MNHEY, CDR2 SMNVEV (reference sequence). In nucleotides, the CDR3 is TGTGCCAGCAGGGCGAACACTGAAGCTTTCTTT. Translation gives CASRANTEAFF.

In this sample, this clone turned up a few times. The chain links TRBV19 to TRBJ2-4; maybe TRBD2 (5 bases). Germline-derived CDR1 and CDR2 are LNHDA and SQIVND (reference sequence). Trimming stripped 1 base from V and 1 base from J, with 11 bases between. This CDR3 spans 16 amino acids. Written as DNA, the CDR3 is TGTGCCAGTAGTATAGTAAAGGGAGCGGCCAAAAACATTCAGTACTTC. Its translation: CASSIVKGAAKNIQYF.

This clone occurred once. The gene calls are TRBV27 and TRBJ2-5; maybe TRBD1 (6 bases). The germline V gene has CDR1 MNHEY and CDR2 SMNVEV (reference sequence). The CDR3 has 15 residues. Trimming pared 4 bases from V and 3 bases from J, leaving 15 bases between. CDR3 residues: CASSWGTGLEETQYF. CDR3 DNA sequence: TGTGCCAGCAGTTGGGGAACAGGGCTGGAAGAGACCCAGTACTTC.